This T cell receptor (beta chain) came from a study of healthy donors' naive CD4 and CD8 T cells. A linear amplification protocol produced the TCR libraries from around 0.55 ug of total RNA. Each CDR3 protein is one row after TCRdb ran MiXCR on the reads. Among roughly 200,000 distinct CDR3 sequences listed, about 76% were seen once. Germline V lookup: CDR1 SQVTM, CDR2 ANQGSEA. V was pared by 2 bases and J by 4 bases, with 5 bases of the junction left unmatched. The CDR3 spans 15 residues. V usage is TRBV29-1 and J usage is TRBJ2-1; 10 bases are shared with TRBD2. Sequenced material: naive CD4+ and CD8+ T cells sorted from blood, pooled from several donors. The TCR was taken from a pool of human donors in good health; the sample pools cells from several healthy donors. The CDR3 nucleotides are TGCAGCGTTGAAAATGTAGCGGGAGGTTACAATGAGCAGTTCTTC. Amino acids: CSVENVAGGYNEQFF.